The 31 T cell receptor beta chains reported below all come from one sample, sequenced in a study of circulating and synovial CD4+ cells in juvenile arthritis. Produced via immunoSEQ multiplex PCR; TCRdb's table is partial and in-frame only. Among about 32,000 clones listed, 90% to 95% were seen once. The sample comprised CD4+ T cells from blood. The receptors here all came from a human donor with juvenile idiopathic arthritis.

This clone was recorded a few times. The V call is TRBV11-3, the J call TRBJ1-6; perhaps TRBD1 as D (5 bases). This CDR3 has 15 amino acids. Trimming took 5 bases from V and 9 from J, leaving 17 bases between them. Germline V gene sequence: CDR1 SGHNT, CDR2 YENEEA. The CDR3 DNA follows: TGTGCCAGCAGCCCACCGCGGGGCGCGCCTTCACCCCTCCACTTT. The encoded protein is CASSPPRGAPSPLHF.

The V call is TRBV25-1, the J call TRBJ2-2; a possible D gene is TRBD2 (5 bases). This CDR3 has 13 amino acids. V was clipped by 8 bases and J by 4 bases, with 11 bases between them. Per germline, CDR1 MGHDK and CDR2 SYGVNS. In nucleotides, the CDR3 is TGTGCCAGCGGGAGAGCGAGCACCGGGGAGCTGTTTTTT. Translating it yields CASGRASTGELFF.

V is TRBV7-2 and J is TRBJ2-3; D is unresolved. With 5 bases removed from V and 0 bases from J, the gap between germline ends came to 3 bases. Germline V gene data show CDR1 as SGHTA and CDR2 as FQGNSA. This CDR3 contains 12 residues. The CDR3 bases are TGTGCCAGCAGCGTAAGCACAGATACGCAGTATTTT. It specifies CASSVSTDTQYF.

The chain employs TRBV19 and TRBJ2-5; 7 nucleotides line up with TRBD2. Germline loops: CDR1 LNHDA, CDR2 SQIVND (reference sequence). This CDR3 spans 14 amino acids. Losses at the gene ends were 2 bases for V and 4 bases for J; bases not matched to a gene: 4. The CDR3 spells CASSISGEGETQYF. DNA of the CDR3: TGTGCCAGTAGTATAAGCGGGGAGGGAGAGACCCAGTACTTC.

This clone was observed a handful of times. This chain connects TRBV28 to TRBJ2-7; D not certain. Trimming took off 8 bases at V and 2 bases at J, with 7 bases between the two ends. Germline V gene lookup returns CDR1 MDHEN and CDR2 SYDVKM. The CDR3 spans 11 residues. The CDR3 region is CASQLAYEQYF. The CDR3 DNA is TGTGCCAGCCAACTTGCCTACGAGCAGTACTTC.

This clone is a singleton in its sample. This chain uses TRBV25-1 with TRBJ2-7; 7 nucleotides agree with TRBD1. The germline V gene encodes CDR1 MGHDK and CDR2 SYGVNS. This CDR3 comprises 13 residues. V lost 2 bases to trimming and J lost 6 bases; unmatched junction nucleotides: 4. For the CDR3, the DNA is TGTGCCAGCAGTGAAAAGGGACAGAGCGAGCAGTACTTC. It codes for CASSEKGQSEQYF.

This clone appeared a single time. The V and J genes are TRBV28 and TRBJ2-1; 9 bases fit TRBD2. The V gene's germline CDR1 is MDHEN and CDR2 SYDVKM. V trimming: 0 bases; J trimming: 9 bases; junction bases outside the gene matches: 6. CDR3 length: 15 residues. In DNA, the CDR3 is TGTGCCAGCAGTTTATGGGCTAGCGGGACCGGTGAGCAGTTCTTC. Translation: CASSLWASGTGEQFF.

The chain employs TRBV2 and TRBJ2-2, with a tentative D call TRBD1 (6 bases). Germline V gene data show CDR1 as SNHLY and CDR2 as FYNNEI. Trimming took 6 bases from V and 4 from J, leaving 12 bases between them. CDR3 length: 14 residues. Here the CDR3 DNA reads TGTGCCAGCAGCCGGGACACGGGCACCGGGGAGCTGTTTTTT. The encoded protein is CASSRDTGTGELFF.

The chain carries TRBV27 and TRBJ1-2; no clear D. With 2 bases removed from V and 2 bases from J, the gap between germline ends came to 6 bases. Germline V gene lookup returns CDR1 MNHEY and CDR2 SMNVEV (reference sequence). The CDR3 consists of 13 residues. The CDR3 reads CASSLGQNYGYTF. In nucleotides, the CDR3 is TGTGCCAGCAGTTTAGGGCAGAACTATGGCTACACCTTC.

As regards this clone: The sample has other DNA sequences that encode this CDR3 too. V gene TRBV7-8 combines with J gene TRBJ2-7; D is perhaps TRBD2 (7 bases). The germline V and J ends were trimmed by 5 bases and 0 bases, with 20 bases remaining between them. There are 17 residues in the CDR3. Germline V gene data show CDR1 as SGHVS and CDR2 as FQNEAQ. The CDR3 DNA reads as TGTGCCAGCAGCCGACAAGGGAGGGGGGAGAGCTCCTACGAGCAGTACTTC. Translation gives CASSRQGRGESSYEQYF.

The J gene is TRBJ2-3, the V gene TRBV7-2; 16 bases are shared with TRBD2. The CDR3 loop spans 18 amino acids. The trim removed 4 bases at V and 3 bases at J, leaving 7 bases unmatched. Germline V CDR1 and CDR2: SGHTA, FQGNSA. CDR3 DNA: TGTGCCAGCAGCTCGGGACTAGCGGGAGGGCCCGGGACAGATACGCAGTATTTT. This encodes CASSSGLAGGPGTDTQYF.

The gene calls are TRBV18 and TRBJ1-2; a weak D match, TRBD1 (6 bases). The CDR3 is 14 amino acids. Germline assignment: CDR1 KGHSH and CDR2 LQKENI. Trimming removed 0 bases from V and 8 bases from J, with 13 bases in between. CDR3: CASSPPGGASGYTF. The CDR3 DNA sequence: TGTGCCAGCTCACCACCCGGGGGGGCCAGCGGCTACACCTTC.

The gene calls are TRBV6-1 and TRBJ2-7, with 8 bases fitting TRBD2. Germline-derived CDR1 and CDR2 are MNHNS and SASEGT. The CDR3 is 16 amino acids. Trimming at V came to 3 bases and at J to 9 bases, leaving 16 bases not matched to a gene. The CDR3 reads CASSDLPAQAGGVQYF. CDR3 DNA sequence: TGTGCCAGCAGTGACCTCCCCGCGCAGGCCGGGGGGGTGCAGTACTTC.

The chain recombines TRBV18 with TRBJ2-7; 8 bases line up with TRBD1. Germline V gene sequence: CDR1 KGHSH, CDR2 LQKENI. V shed 5 bases and J 2 bases; nucleotides not matched to a gene: 5. This CDR3 region has 14 residues. The chain's CDR3 is CASSSRTGPYEQYF. In nucleotides, the CDR3 is TGTGCCAGCTCATCTCGGACAGGGCCCTACGAGCAGTACTTC.

Turning to this clone: At one boundary the junction diverges from the germline segment, which might be a read error. This same CDR3 is encoded by further DNA sequences in the sample. The V call is TRBV4-1, the J call TRBJ1-6; TRBD1 aligns across 7 bases. Germline V CDR1 and CDR2: MGHRA, YSYEKL. This CDR3 spans 14 amino acids. The CDR3: CASSQEQGNSPLHF. The CDR3, as DNA: TGCGCCAGCAGCCAAGAACAGGGGAATTCCCCCCTCCACTTT.

V is TRBV5-1 and J is TRBJ2-7; 9 bases are shared with TRBD1. V was clipped by 1 base and J by 5 bases; unmatched bases: 4. Germline loops: CDR1 SGHRS, CDR2 YFSETQ. The CDR3 runs to 14 residues. The CDR3 region is CASSLSTGGHEQYF. The CDR3 DNA reads TGCGCCAGCAGCTTGAGTACAGGGGGCCACGAGCAGTACTTC.

The rearrangement uses TRBV5-1 and TRBJ2-5, with 8 bases matching TRBD2. V shed 0 bases, J shed 7 bases, and the junction held 8 bases outside the gene matches. There are 15 residues in the CDR3. Germline V gene data show CDR1 as SGHRS and CDR2 as YFSETQ. The DNA for the CDR3 is TGCGCCAGCAGCTTGGACGGGGGGGACTCTGGGACCCAGTACTTC. Residues: CASSLDGGDSGTQYF.

This clone was recorded once. CDR3 protein: CASSQDRSYEQYF. The CDR3 DNA reads as TGTGCCAGCAGCCAAGATAGATCCTACGAGCAGTACTTC. The chain joins TRBV4-2 to TRBJ2-7; D is uncertain. Deletions cut 0 bases from V and 1 base from J, with 4 bases between. This CDR3 region has 13 residues. From germline, CDR1 is LGHNA and CDR2 YNFKEQ.

The chain is built from TRBV7-2 and TRBJ2-7; 10 bases map to TRBD1. The CDR3 is made up of 18 amino acids. From germline, CDR1 is SGHTA and CDR2 FQGNSA. V gave up 1 base and J gave up 6 bases; unmatched junction bases: 15. The CDR3 is CASSLGGGRQGARSEQYF. In nucleotides, the CDR3 is TGTGCCAGCAGCTTAGGGGGGGGAAGACAGGGGGCGCGGAGCGAGCAGTACTTC.

V is TRBV5-1 and J is TRBJ1-2, with D unclear. Germline V gene lookup returns CDR1 SGHRS and CDR2 YFSETQ. The CDR3 has 13 amino acids. Trimming cost V 4 bases and J 4 bases, with 11 bases left between them. Written as DNA, the CDR3 is TGCGCCAGCAGCCGCGAGAGTTTCTATGGCTACACCTTC. Protein: CASSRESFYGYTF. Filled out from reference TRBV5-1 and TRBJ1-2, the complete variable domain reads KAGVTQTPRYLIKTRGQQVTLSCSPISGHRSVSWYQQTPGQGLQFLFEYFSETQRNKGNFPGRFSGRQFSNSRSEMNVSTLELGDSALYLCASSRESFYGYTFGSGTRLTVV.

This clone was counted once. The chain employs TRBV18 and TRBJ1-1, with 10 bases matching TRBD1. Germline lookup yields CDR1 KGHSH and CDR2 LQKENI. The junction had 4 bases not matched to a gene; V was cut back by 4 bases and J by 8 bases. The CDR3 length is 13 residues. The CDR3 coding sequence is TGTGCCAGCTCACTAGGACAGGGGGTGGAAGCTTTCTTT. Protein sequence: CASSLGQGVEAFF.

The chain joins TRBV27 to TRBJ2-1, with D possibly being TRBD2 (7 bases). CDR1 MNHEY and CDR2 SMNVEV come from the germline V gene (reference sequence). Trimming pared 10 bases from V and 4 bases from J, leaving 20 bases between. The CDR3 is 15 amino acids. CDR3 region: CATEARGALYNEQFF. The CDR3 nucleotides are TGTGCCACCGAAGCCCGGGGGGCCTTATACAATGAGCAGTTCTTC.

With regard to this clone: Relative to the germline gene, one junction end is altered; a read error may explain this. V and J are TRBV7-9 and TRBJ1-3; 8 bases match TRBD1. Germline CDR1 reads SEHNR; CDR2 reads FQNEAQ (reference sequence). There are 14 residues in the CDR3. CDR3 sequence (DNA): TGTGCCAGCAGCCCACAGGGGGTTGGAGACACCATATATTTT. Its protein is CASSPQGVGDTIYF.

This clone was recorded only once. This chain connects TRBV19 to TRBJ2-1; no clear D. This CDR3 has 13 amino acids. Between the trimmed V and J ends, which lost 3 bases and 3 bases, there was a span of 6 bases. Germline values: CDR1 LNHDA, CDR2 SQIVND (reference sequence). The CDR3 loop reads CASSIPVYNEQFF. The CDR3 bases are TGTGCCAGTAGTATTCCGGTCTACAATGAGCAGTTCTTC.

CDR3 sequence: CASRETGRTGELFF. Written as DNA, the CDR3 is TGCGCCAGCAGGGAGACAGGGCGCACCGGGGAGCTGTTTTTT. The rearrangement links TRBV5-1 to TRBJ2-2, with 7 nucleotides matching TRBD1. The J segment lost 4 bases and the V segment lost 5 bases, leaving 5 bases of the junction unmatched. There are 14 residues in the CDR3. Germline V lookup: CDR1 SGHRS, CDR2 YFSETQ.

The chain combines TRBV27 with TRBJ2-4, with 9 bases matching TRBD2. This CDR3 spans 18 amino acids. V trimming: 4 bases; J trimming: 1 base; junction bases outside the gene matches: 11. Germline-derived CDR1 and CDR2 are MNHEY and SMNVEV (reference sequence). The CDR3 here is CASSSGREGGRAKNIQYF. The CDR3 DNA reads as TGTGCCAGCAGTTCCGGGCGGGAGGGGGGTAGGGCCAAAAACATTCAGTACTTC.

The chain has TRBV2 and TRBJ2-5; TRBD2 matches at 11 bases. CDR3 length equals 18 residues. V dropped 6 bases and J dropped 7; count of bases not matched to a gene: 19. Germline CDR1 SNHLY, CDR2 FYNNEI. The CDR3 reads CASSGGLAGGPRQGTQYF. The DNA for the CDR3 is TGTGCCAGCAGCGGGGGGCTAGCGGGGGGCCCCCGCCAGGGGACCCAGTACTTC.

J is TRBJ2-7 and V is TRBV2, with 7 positions matching TRBD2. Germline CDR1 is SNHLY and CDR2 is FYNNEI. The CDR3 runs 13 residues. V gave up 7 bases and J gave up 4 bases; unmatched junction bases: 7. The CDR3 DNA follows: TGTGCCAGCACACTAGCGATCAGGTACGAGCAGTACTTC. This translates into CASTLAIRYEQYF.

This clone was detected only once. This chain links TRBV6-5 with TRBJ2-7; perhaps TRBD1 as D (6 bases). The CDR3 is 15 amino acids. V lost 2 bases, J lost 5 bases, and 16 bases lay in between. Germline CDR1 is MNHEY and CDR2 is SVGAGI. The CDR3 here is CASSYRRTALHEQYF. CDR3 in DNA: TGTGCCAGCAGTTACAGAAGGACAGCCCTCCACGAGCAGTACTTC.

The chain links TRBV2 to TRBJ1-6; tentatively, D is TRBD1 (5 bases). The CDR3 is made up of 17 amino acids. The germline gives CDR1 SNHLY, CDR2 FYNNEI. Between the trimmed V and J ends, which lost 0 bases and 10 bases, there was a span of 19 bases. The CDR3 loop reads CASSEALGVTLQSPLHF. The CDR3 DNA is TGTGCCAGCAGTGAAGCGCTAGGGGTGACCCTGCAATCACCCCTCCACTTT.

This chain connects TRBV5-1 to TRBJ1-1, with D hard to call. Germline loops: CDR1 SGHRS, CDR2 YFSETQ. The V end was cut by 1 base, the J end by 1 base, with 11 bases between. The CDR3 is 15 residues long. The CDR3 region has the DNA TGCGCCAGCAGCTTGCTTTCGAGAGGGAACACTGAAGCTTTCTTT. It codes for CASSLLSRGNTEAFF.